These 15 T cell receptor beta chains were all obtained from the same sample, sequenced in a study of cytomegalovirus exposure and HLA in healthy donors. Using immunoSEQ multiplex PCR, the repertoire was profiled, and TCRdb retains in-frame clones only, with some absent. The repertoire holds 240,000 or so clones, with approximately 84% as singletons. The specimen was PBMCs. The receptors originated from a woman aged 25 to 45 in good health and CMV-seropositive.

The chain uses TRBV29-1 and TRBJ1-1, with no clear D. The germline V and J ends were trimmed by 5 bases and 3 bases, with 10 bases remaining between them. From germline, CDR1 is SQVTM and CDR2 ANQGSEA. The CDR3 is 12 residues long. Written as DNA, the CDR3 is TGCAGCGTTTCTTCTCAGGACACTGAAGCTTTCTTT. The encoded protein is CSVSSQDTEAFF.

The chain combines TRBV7-9 with TRBJ2-5; 8 bases map to TRBD2. V lost 5 bases, J lost 4 bases, and 12 bases stayed unmatched. The CDR3 loop spans 16 amino acids. Germline CDR1 SEHNR, CDR2 FQNEAQ (reference sequence). The CDR3 protein is CASSPWTSPRGETQYF. In DNA form, the CDR3 reads TGTGCCAGCAGCCCCTGGACTAGCCCGAGAGGAGAGACCCAGTACTTC.

The chain has TRBV19 and TRBJ2-2, with D possibly TRBD2 on 5 matching bases. CDR1 is LNHDA and CDR2 is SQIVND in the germline V gene (reference sequence). Trimming took off 11 bases at V and 2 bases at J, with 12 bases between the two ends. The CDR3 has 13 residues. Here the CDR3 reads CASSGINTGELFF. The CDR3 nucleotides are TGTGCCTCCTCCGGGATTAACACCGGGGAGCTGTTTTTT.

V gene TRBV30 combines with J gene TRBJ1-5, with D hard to call. The germline gives CDR1 GTSNPN, CDR2 SVGIG (reference sequence). V was pared by 0 bases and J by 3 bases, with 6 bases between. The CDR3 extends over 13 amino acids. In DNA form, the CDR3 reads TGTGCCTGGAGTGTGGGCCCCAATCAGCCCCAGCATTTT. It encodes CAWSVGPNQPQHF.

This rearrangement joins TRBV30 to TRBJ2-3, with 12 bases fitting TRBD1. V shed 0 bases and J 4 bases; nucleotides not matched to a gene: 11. The CDR3 consists of 18 residues. CDR1 is GTSNPN and CDR2 is SVGIG in the germline V gene (reference sequence). CDR3 bases: TGTGCCTGGAGTGTAGGGACAGGGGGCCCCGTTTGGGCAGATACGCAGTATTTT. Translating it yields CAWSVGTGGPVWADTQYF.

V gene TRBV6-1 combines with J gene TRBJ2-7; 9 bases are shared with TRBD2. Germline assignment: CDR1 MNHNS and CDR2 SASEGT. The CDR3 contains 15 residues. Unmatched junction bases numbered 12, after V lost 5 bases and J lost 7 bases. CDR3 nucleotides: TGTGCCAGCAGTCCACAACTAGCGGGTATGCGGGAGCAGTACTTC. It yields the protein CASSPQLAGMREQYF.

Here the CDR3 DNA reads TGTGCCAGCAGTTACTCGGAGGGAACCACCTACGAGCAGTACTTC. Its translation is CASSYSEGTTYEQYF. This sequence joins TRBV6-5 and TRBJ2-7, with D possibly matching TRBD2 (6 bases). This CDR3 region has 15 residues. CDR1 is MNHEY, CDR2 SVGAGI, per germline. Trimming pared 0 bases from V and 2 bases from J, leaving 11 bases between.

The chain combines TRBV19 with TRBJ1-5; D call uncertain. The CDR3 is 14 residues long. V shed 3 bases and J shed 2 bases, with 8 bases lying between them. Germline values: CDR1 LNHDA, CDR2 SQIVND (reference sequence). CDR3 nucleotides: TGTGCCAGTAGTATCTGGGCAGGCAATCAGCCCCAGCATTTT. Its translation: CASSIWAGNQPQHF.

Concerning this clone: The same CDR3 arises from other DNA sequences in this sample as well. This chain links TRBV11-2 with TRBJ1-2; D is unresolved. Per germline, CDR1 SGHAT and CDR2 FQNNGV. This CDR3 is built from 12 residues. With 1 base removed from V and 4 bases from J, the gap between germline ends came to 4 bases. CDR3: CASSLGLYGYTF. The CDR3 DNA reads as TGTGCCAGCAGCTTAGGGCTCTATGGCTACACCTTC.

This chain's CDR3 is CASSERAGVRTDTQYF. The CDR3 DNA reads as TGTGCCAGCAGTGAAAGAGCGGGAGTACGGACAGATACGCAGTATTTT. This sequence joins TRBV6-1 and TRBJ2-3, with TRBD2 matching over 8 bases. Germline V gene lookup returns CDR1 MNHNS and CDR2 SASEGT. The CDR3 consists of 16 residues. V shed 2 bases and J 3 bases; nucleotides not matched to a gene: 7.

This chain joins TRBV19 and TRBJ1-2, with 7 bases matching TRBD1. The CDR3 is made up of 14 amino acids. V was pared by 6 bases and J by 0 bases, with 4 bases of the junction left unmatched. CDR1 and CDR2 (germline): LNHDA, SQIVND (reference sequence). The CDR3 bases are TGTGCCAGTAGGAGGGACAGATCTAACTATGGCTACACCTTC. It is translated as CASRRDRSNYGYTF.

The rearrangement joins TRBV27 to TRBJ1-1; 7 bases fit TRBD1. Germline values: CDR1 MNHEY, CDR2 SMNVEV (reference sequence). Trimming at V came to 4 bases and at J to 8 bases, leaving 22 bases not matched to a gene. This CDR3 is 18 amino acids long. For the CDR3, the DNA is TGTGCCAGCAGTTCGAAATACAGCGCCGGGACAGCTTTCTGGGAAGCTTTCTTT. This sequence encodes CASSSKYSAGTAFWEAFF.

This chain links TRBV7-3 with TRBJ2-1; 10 bases match TRBD2. This CDR3 is built from 13 residues. Germline V gene sequence: CDR1 SGHTA, CDR2 FQGTGA. Trimming cost V 4 bases and J 10 bases; bases outside gene matches: 4. Here the CDR3 reads CASSYLAGDEQFF. CDR3 coding DNA: TGTGCCAGCAGCTACCTAGCGGGGGACGAGCAGTTCTTC.

This clone appeared a few times. The V and J genes are TRBV2 and TRBJ1-1; no reliable D call. In germline, CDR1 is SNHLY, CDR2 FYNNEI. CDR3 size: 14 residues. The V end lost 2 bases, the J end lost 0 bases, and 7 bases lay between the germline ends. The CDR3 here is CASSELQLNTEAFF. The CDR3 nucleotides read TGTGCCAGCAGTGAACTACAGCTGAACACTGAAGCTTTCTTT. Looking up the rest from reference TRBV2 and TRBJ1-1 gives the full variable domain: EPEVTQTPSHQVTQMGQEVILRCVPISNHLYFYWYRQILGQKVEFLVSFYNNEISEKSEIFDDQFSVERPDGSNFTLKIRSTKLEDSAMYFCASSELQLNTEAFFGQGTRLTVV.

The genes are TRBV5-8 and TRBJ1-4; the match to TRBD1 covers 10 bases. After removal of 0 bases from V and 8 bases from J, the junction contained 1 base not matched to a gene. The V gene's germline CDR1 is SGHTS and CDR2 YDEGEE. The CDR3 is 14 amino acids. The CDR3 reads CASSLEGQGEKLFF. DNA of the CDR3: TGTGCCAGCAGCTTGGAGGGACAGGGGGAAAAACTGTTTTTT.